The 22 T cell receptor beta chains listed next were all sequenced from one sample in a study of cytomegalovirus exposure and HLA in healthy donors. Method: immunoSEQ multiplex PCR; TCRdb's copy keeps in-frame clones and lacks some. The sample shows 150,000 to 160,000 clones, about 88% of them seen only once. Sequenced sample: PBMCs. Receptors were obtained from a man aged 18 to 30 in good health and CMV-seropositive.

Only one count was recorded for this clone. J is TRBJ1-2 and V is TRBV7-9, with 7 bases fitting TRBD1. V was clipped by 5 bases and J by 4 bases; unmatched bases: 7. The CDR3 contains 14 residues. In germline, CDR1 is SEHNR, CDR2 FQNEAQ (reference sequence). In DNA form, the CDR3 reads TGTGCCAGCAGCAGCGGACAGGAGCCCTATGGCTACACCTTC. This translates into CASSSGQEPYGYTF.

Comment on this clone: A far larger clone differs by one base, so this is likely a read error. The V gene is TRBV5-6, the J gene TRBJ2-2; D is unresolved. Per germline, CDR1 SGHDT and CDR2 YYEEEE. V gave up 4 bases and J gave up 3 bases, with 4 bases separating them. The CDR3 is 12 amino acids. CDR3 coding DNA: TGTGCCAGCAGCCGGGACACCGGGGAGCTGTTTTTT. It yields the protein CASSRDTGELFF.

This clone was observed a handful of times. DNA for the CDR3: TGTGCCAGCAGCTTGGAAGCAGGGTCGGAGTGGTTGGGCAAAAACATTCAGTACTTC. Amino acids: CASSLEAGSEWLGKNIQYF. The rearrangement uses TRBV5-8 and TRBJ2-4; TRBD1 is a possible D gene (5 bases). The CDR3 is 19 amino acids. Germline V gene data show CDR1 as SGHTS and CDR2 as YDEGEE. V lost 0 bases and J 3 bases, leaving 22 bases between the germline ends.

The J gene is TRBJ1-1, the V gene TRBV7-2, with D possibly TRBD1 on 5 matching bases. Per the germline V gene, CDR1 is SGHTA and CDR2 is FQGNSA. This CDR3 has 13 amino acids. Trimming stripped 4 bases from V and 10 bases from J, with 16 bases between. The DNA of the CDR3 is TGTGCCAGCAGCTCGTCGGGGGTGCGGGCAGCTTTCTTT. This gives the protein CASSSSGVRAAFF.

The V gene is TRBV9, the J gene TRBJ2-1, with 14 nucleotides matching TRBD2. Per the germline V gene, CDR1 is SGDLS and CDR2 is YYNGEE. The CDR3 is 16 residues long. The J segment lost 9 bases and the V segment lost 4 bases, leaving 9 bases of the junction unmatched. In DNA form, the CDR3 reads TGTGCCAGCAGCCCGACTAGCGGGAGGGCCTATAGTGAGCAGTTCTTC. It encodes CASSPTSGRAYSEQFF.

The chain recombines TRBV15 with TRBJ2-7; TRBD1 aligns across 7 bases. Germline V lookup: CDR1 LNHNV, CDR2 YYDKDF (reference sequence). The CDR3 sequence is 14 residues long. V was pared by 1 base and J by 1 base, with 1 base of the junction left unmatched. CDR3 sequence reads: CATSRAGQSYEQYF. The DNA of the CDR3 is TGTGCCACCAGCAGAGCGGGACAGTCCTACGAGCAGTACTTC.

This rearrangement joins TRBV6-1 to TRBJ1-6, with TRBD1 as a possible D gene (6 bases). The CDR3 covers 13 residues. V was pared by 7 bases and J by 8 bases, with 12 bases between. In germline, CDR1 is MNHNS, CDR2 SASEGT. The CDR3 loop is CASKVQGHSPLHF. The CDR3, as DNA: TGTGCCAGCAAAGTCCAGGGGCATTCACCCCTCCACTTT.

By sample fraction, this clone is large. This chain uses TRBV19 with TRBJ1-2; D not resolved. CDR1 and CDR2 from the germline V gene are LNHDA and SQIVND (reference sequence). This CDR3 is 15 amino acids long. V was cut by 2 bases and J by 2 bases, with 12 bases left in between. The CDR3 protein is CASSISGRGNYGYTF. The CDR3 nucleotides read TGTGCCAGTAGTATATCGGGCCGGGGAAACTATGGCTACACCTTC.

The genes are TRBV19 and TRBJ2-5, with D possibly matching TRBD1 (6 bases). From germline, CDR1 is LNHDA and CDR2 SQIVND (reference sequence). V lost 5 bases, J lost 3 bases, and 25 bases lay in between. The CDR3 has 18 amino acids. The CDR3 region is CASSPGPGVVQRKETQYF. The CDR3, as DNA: TGTGCCAGTAGTCCAGGGCCAGGGGTTGTGCAAAGAAAAGAGACCCAGTACTTC.

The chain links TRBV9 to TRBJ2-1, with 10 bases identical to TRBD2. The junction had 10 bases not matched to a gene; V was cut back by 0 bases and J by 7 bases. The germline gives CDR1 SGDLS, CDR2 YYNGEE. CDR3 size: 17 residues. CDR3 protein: CASSVGLGGLAQNEQFF. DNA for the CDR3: TGTGCCAGCAGCGTAGGGCTGGGGGGACTAGCGCAGAATGAGCAGTTCTTC.

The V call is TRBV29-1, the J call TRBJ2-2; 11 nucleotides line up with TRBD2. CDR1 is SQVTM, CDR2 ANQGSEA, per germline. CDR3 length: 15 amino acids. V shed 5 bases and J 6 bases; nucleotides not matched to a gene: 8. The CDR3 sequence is CSVLLAGVGSGELFF. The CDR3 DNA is TGCAGCGTTTTACTAGCGGGAGTAGGTTCCGGGGAGCTGTTTTTT.

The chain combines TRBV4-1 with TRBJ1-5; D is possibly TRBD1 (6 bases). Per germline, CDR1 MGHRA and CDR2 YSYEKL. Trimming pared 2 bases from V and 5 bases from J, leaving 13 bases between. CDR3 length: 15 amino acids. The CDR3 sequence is CASSQNEDRHQPQHF. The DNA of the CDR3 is TGCGCCAGCAGCCAAAACGAAGACAGGCATCAGCCCCAGCATTTT.

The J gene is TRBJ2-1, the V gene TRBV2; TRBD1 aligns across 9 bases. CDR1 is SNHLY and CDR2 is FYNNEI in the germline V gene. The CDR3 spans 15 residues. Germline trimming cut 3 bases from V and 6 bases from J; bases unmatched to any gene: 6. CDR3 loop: CASSELGQGFNEQFF. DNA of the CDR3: TGTGCCAGCAGTGAGTTGGGACAGGGCTTCAATGAGCAGTTCTTC.

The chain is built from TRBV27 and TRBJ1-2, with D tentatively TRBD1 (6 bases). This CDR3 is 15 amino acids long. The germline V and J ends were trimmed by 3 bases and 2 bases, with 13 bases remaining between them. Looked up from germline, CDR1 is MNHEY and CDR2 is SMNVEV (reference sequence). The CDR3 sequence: CASSLYGTLNYGYTF. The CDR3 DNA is TGTGCCAGCAGTTTGTACGGGACACTCAACTATGGCTACACCTTC.

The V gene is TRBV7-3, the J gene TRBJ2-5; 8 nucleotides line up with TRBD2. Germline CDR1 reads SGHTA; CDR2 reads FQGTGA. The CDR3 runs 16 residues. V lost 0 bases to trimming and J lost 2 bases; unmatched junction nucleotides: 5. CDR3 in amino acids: CASSLTRIAGQETQYF. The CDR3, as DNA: TGTGCCAGCAGCTTAACGAGGATAGCGGGACAAGAGACCCAGTACTTC.

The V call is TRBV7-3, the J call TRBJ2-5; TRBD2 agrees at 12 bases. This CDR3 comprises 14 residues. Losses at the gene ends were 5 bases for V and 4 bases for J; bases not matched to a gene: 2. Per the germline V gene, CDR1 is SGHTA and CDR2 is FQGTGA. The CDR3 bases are TGTGCCAGCAGCCAGGGACTAGCGGGAGAGACCCAGTACTTC. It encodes CASSQGLAGETQYF. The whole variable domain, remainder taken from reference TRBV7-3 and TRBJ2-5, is GAGVSQTPSNKVTEKGKYVELRCDPISGHTALYWYRQSLGQGPEFLIYFQGTGAADDSGLPNDRFFAVRPEGSVSTLKIQRTERGDSAVYLCASSQGLAGETQYFGPGTRLLVL.

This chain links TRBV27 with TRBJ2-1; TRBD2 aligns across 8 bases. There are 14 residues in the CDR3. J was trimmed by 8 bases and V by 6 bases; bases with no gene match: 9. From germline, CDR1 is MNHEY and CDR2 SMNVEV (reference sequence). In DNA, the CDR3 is TGTGCCAGCAGCTCCGGGACTAGTATCGATGAGCAGTTCTTC. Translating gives CASSSGTSIDEQFF.

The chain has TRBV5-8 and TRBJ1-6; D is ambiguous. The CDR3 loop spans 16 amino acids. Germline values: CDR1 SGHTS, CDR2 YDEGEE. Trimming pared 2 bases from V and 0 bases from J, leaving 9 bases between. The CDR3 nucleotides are TGTGCCAGCAGCTTCGACACGAGCTCCTATAATTCACCCCTCCACTTT. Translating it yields CASSFDTSSYNSPLHF.

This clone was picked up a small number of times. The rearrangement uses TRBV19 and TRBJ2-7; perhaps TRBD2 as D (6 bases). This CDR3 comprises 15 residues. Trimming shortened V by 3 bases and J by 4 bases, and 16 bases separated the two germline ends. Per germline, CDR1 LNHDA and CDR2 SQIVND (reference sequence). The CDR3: CASSIRLGRGYEQYF. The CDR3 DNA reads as TGTGCCAGTAGTATCAGACTAGGTCGAGGGTACGAGCAGTACTTC.

This chain's CDR3 is CASSPGTSGRDSYNEQFF. The CDR3 nucleotides read TGTGCCAGCAGCCCTGGGACTAGCGGGAGGGACTCCTACAATGAGCAGTTCTTC. This sequence joins TRBV9 and TRBJ2-1; 16 bases line up with TRBD2. Per germline, CDR1 SGDLS and CDR2 YYNGEE. This CDR3 region has 18 residues. The V and J ends lost 4 bases and 0 bases, in that order; junction bases with no gene match: 4.

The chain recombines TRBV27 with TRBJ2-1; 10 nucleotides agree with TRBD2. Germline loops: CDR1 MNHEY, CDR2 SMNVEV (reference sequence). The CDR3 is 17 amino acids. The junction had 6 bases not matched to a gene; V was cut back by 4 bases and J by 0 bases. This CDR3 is CASSSYSSGGSYNEQFF. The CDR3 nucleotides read TGTGCCAGCAGTTCCTACTCTAGCGGGGGCTCCTACAATGAGCAGTTCTTC.

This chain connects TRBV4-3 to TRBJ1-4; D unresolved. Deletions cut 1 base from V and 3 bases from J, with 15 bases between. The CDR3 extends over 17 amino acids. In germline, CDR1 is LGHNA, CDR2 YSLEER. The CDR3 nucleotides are TGCGCCAGCAGCCAAGCCGACCGGTGGGCCTCTAATGAAAAACTGTTTTTT. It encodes CASSQADRWASNEKLFF.